This TCR beta chain stems from a study of graft-versus-host responses after intestinal transplantation. Measured with immunoSEQ multiplex PCR; TCRdb has only the in-frame clones, and not every one. The sample consists of 20,000 or so clones, about four fifths of them appearing once. The CDR3 is made up of 14 amino acids. CDR1 is GTSNPN, CDR2 SVGIG, per germline (reference sequence). J lost 0 bases, V lost 8 bases, and 8 bases had no gene match. The chain recombines TRBV30 with TRBJ2-3; 7 bases map to TRBD2. The receptor was isolated from a human patient who received an intestinal transplant, so some T cells may come from the graft donor. This specimen consisted of PBMCs, obtained 14 days after transplant. Here the CDR3 DNA reads TGTGCCGGCGATAGGGACTACAGCACAGATACGCAGTATTTT. Its translation: CAGDRDYSTDTQYF.